This T cell receptor (beta chain) was captured in a study of blood T cell repertoires in COVID-19. Turning to the study itself: The analysed material was cDNA or gDNA that came from T cells, B-cell-depleted T cells, or PBMCs.

Germline V gene data show CDR1 as MNHEY and CDR2 as SVGEGT. The V end lost 0 bases, the J end lost 6 bases, and 4 bases lay between the germline ends. CDR3 length: 12 amino acids. This clone appeared a single time. This same CDR3 is encoded by further DNA sequences in the sample. In the original workflow: By means of reference gene primer amplification, nucleated cell counts were estimated. Method: immunoSEQ multiplex PCR; TCRdb's copy keeps in-frame clones and lacks some. V and J calls and clone size come straight from that table; D and trimming were deduced from the DNA. The sample lists some 52,000 clones; roughly 84% were seen once.

Specimen: peripheral blood. The TCR sequence derives from a human donor with active COVID-19. The donor label of this sample is uncertain. The chain joins TRBV6-2 or TRBV6-3 to TRBJ2-3; D gene unclear. Written as DNA, the CDR3 is TGTGCCAGCAGTTACTCGCGGGATACGCAGTATTTT. As protein: CASSYSRDTQYF.